The present T cell receptor beta chain was sequenced within a study of PD-1 blockade in mismatch repair-deficient tumors. Noted time point: identical roughly eleven-day culture without peptide (control). A roughly 11-day in vitro culture was run per each of about seven reactive peptides. To note about this clone: Antigen: not known.

Germline CDR1 LNHDA, CDR2 SQIVND (reference sequence). The CDR3 covers 17 residues. Trimming cost V 4 bases and J 2 bases; bases outside gene matches: 11. Measured with immunoSEQ multiplex PCR; TCRdb has only the in-frame clones, and not every one. Here the sample spans about 14,000 clones, about nine tenths being singletons. This TCR derives from an adult with mismatch repair-deficient cancer. The chain has TRBV19 and TRBJ2-3, with 8 bases that match TRBD2. The sequencing here drew on cells cultured in vitro, taken from a patient treated with pembrolizumab. The CDR3 DNA sequence: TGTGCCAGTAGTACTCAAAGACCGACTAGCGCCACAGATACGCAGTATTTT. This gives the protein CASSTQRPTSATDTQYF.